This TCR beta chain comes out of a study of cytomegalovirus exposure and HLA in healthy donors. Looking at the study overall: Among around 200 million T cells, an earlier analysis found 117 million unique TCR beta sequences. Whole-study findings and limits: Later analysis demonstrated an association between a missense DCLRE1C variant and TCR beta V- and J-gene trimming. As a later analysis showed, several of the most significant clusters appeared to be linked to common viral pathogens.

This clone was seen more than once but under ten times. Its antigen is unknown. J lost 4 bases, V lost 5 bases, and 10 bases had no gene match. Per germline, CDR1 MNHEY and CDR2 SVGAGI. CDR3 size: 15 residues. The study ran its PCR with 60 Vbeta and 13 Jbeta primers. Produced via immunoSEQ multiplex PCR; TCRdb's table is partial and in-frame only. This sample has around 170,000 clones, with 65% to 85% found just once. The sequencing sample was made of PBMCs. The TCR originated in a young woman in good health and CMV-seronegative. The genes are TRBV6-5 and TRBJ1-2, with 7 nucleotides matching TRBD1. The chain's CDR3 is CASSAQGGSGYGYTF. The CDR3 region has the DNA TGTGCCAGCAGTGCGCAAGGGGGCTCGGGCTATGGCTACACCTTC.